The rows below give T cell receptor beta chains drawn from one sample of a study of OX40 agonist ivuxolimab in advanced cancers. Sequencing used immunoSEQ multiplex PCR; TCRdb keeps in-frame clones, though not all of them. The data contain fewer than 90,000 clones, around 90% of them singletons. The specimen was CD4+ or CD8+ T cells sorted from blood, collected in a trial of the OX40 agonist ivuxolimab. All receptors come from an adult with an advanced solid tumor such as melanoma, head and neck, liver or kidney cancer. CDR3s include the opening cysteine and the closing phenylalanine or tryptophan. The D gene is left open where the match is weak. Some rows have no size entry. The others give once, few or many, or a class for an expanded clone.

d_call	v_call	clone_size	j_call	cdr3_nt	cdr3_aa
NA	TRBV30	NA	TRBJ2-5	TGTGCCTGGAGTGTACGGGTAGGCCAAGAGACCCAGTACTTC	CAWSVRVGQETQYF
NA	TRBV18	once	TRBJ2-5	TGTGCCAGCTCACCAGGGGGTGACGAGACCCAGTACTTC	CASSPGGDETQYF
TRBD2	TRBV7-3	NA	TRBJ2-1	TGTGCCAGCAGCTTAAGGGGGGGTCAGGTCAATGAGCAGTTCTTC	CASSLRGGQVNEQFF
NA	TRBV7-3	NA	TRBJ2-5	TGTGCCAGCAGCCGAGGGTACCAAGAGACCCAGTACTTC	CASSRGYQETQYF
NA	TRBV21-1	NA	TRBJ1-1	TGTGCCAGCAGCGTCCGGCTCGGAGGGAACACTGAAGCTTTCTTT	CASSVRLGGNTEAFF
NA	TRBV9	NA	TRBJ2-7	TGTGCCAGCAGCGTAGGGACAGCCTACGAGCAGTACTTC	CASSVGTAYEQYF
NA	TRBV7-2	NA	TRBJ2-5	TGTGCCAGCAGCTTAGCCCCAATTGGTAGCGGAAACTTTCAAGAGACCCAGTACTTC	CASSLAPIGSGNFQETQYF
TRBD1	TRBV11-2	NA	TRBJ1-2	TGTGCCAGCAGCAACCTTAAAGGGACAGGGGATGGCTACACCTTC	CASSNLKGTGDGYTF
NA	TRBV10-3	NA	TRBJ1-2	TGTGCCGTTTACAGCTATGGCTACACCTTC	CAVYSYGYTF
TRBD2	TRBV28	NA	TRBJ2-7	TGTGCCAGCAGTTTAGATGGGGGGGGATACGAGCAGTACTTC	CASSLDGGGYEQYF
NA	TRBV6-5	NA	TRBJ1-1	TGTGCCAGCAGTTACTCGATCTCCAGGGGTGAAGCTTTCTTT	CASSYSISRGEAFF
NA	TRBV19	NA	TRBJ2-1	TGTGCCAGTAGTACCCCCCAGGTGTCGCATGAGCAGTTCTTC	CASSTPQVSHEQFF
NA	TRBV4-1	NA	TRBJ1-2	TGCGCCAGCAGCCAAGATTTTGTCGGGAACTATGGCTACACCTTC	CASSQDFVGNYGYTF
NA	TRBV11-2	NA	TRBJ1-1	TGTGCCAGCAGCTTAGGGGGCAGAAGAGAGTATGGAGCTTTCTTT	CASSLGGRREYGAFF
TRBD1	TRBV5-1	NA	TRBJ2-7	TGCGCCAGCAGCTTGGACGGGACAGGGGTGCGGGAGCAGTACTTC	CASSLDGTGVREQYF
NA	TRBV30	NA	TRBJ1-2	TGTGCCTGGAGTGTAGGGCAGGGAGGCAACTATGGCTACACCTTC	CAWSVGQGGNYGYTF